The rows below give T cell receptor beta chains drawn from one sample of a study of T cells after yellow fever vaccination. One entry per CDR3 protein, called by TCRdb with MiXCR from the 5' RACE reads. The sample has about 340,000 distinct CDR3 sequences; 3% to 4.5% are singletons. The sample here was PBMCs, taken 5 days after the yellow fever booster vaccination. Receptor source: a young man who received the YFV17D yellow fever vaccine. Both conserved end residues are part of each CDR3. The D gene is left open where the match is weak. A clone size is listed for some rows: how often the clone was seen (once, few, many), or a class if it is expanded.

V,J,size,D,DNA,CDR3
TRBV7-8,TRBJ1-2,many,TRBD1,TGTGCCAGCAGCTCCGCCGGGACAGGTCATTATGGCTACACCTTC,CASSSAGTGHYGYTF
TRBV5-5,TRBJ1-2,many,-,TGTGCCAGCGGGATGACAGCGAAAATCTATGGCTACACCTTC,CASGMTAKIYGYTF
TRBV27,TRBJ1-5,few,-,TGTGCCAGCAGTTTTGCTAATCAGCCCCAGCATTTT,CASSFANQPQHF
TRBV20-1,TRBJ2-5,many,-,TGCAGTGCTAGGGGGGGCGAAGAGACCCAGTACTTC,CSARGGEETQYF
TRBV4-1,TRBJ2-5,few,-,TGCGCCAGCAGCCAAGCCTTTGGGACGGGCCAAGAGACCCAGTACTTC,CASSQAFGTGQETQYF
TRBV6-5,TRBJ2-7,-,-,TGTGCCAGCAGTTACTCGTCTGGGGGCTTCTACGAGCAGTACTTC,CASSYSSGGFYEQYF
TRBV7-3,TRBJ2-7,-,-,TGTGCCAGCAGCCCCTCCGGTTTAGGCGAGCAGTACTTC,CASSPSGLGEQYF
TRBV5-1,TRBJ1-4,-,TRBD1,TGCGCCAGCAGCTTAAATTCCCGGGACAGGGCAACTAATGAAAAACTGTTTTTT,CASSLNSRDRATNEKLFF
TRBV12-2,TRBJ2-7,-,-,TGTGCAAGTCGCTTAGCGAACGGGCTAGCGGGGGGTCCCTTATACGAGCAGTACTTC,CASRLANGLAGGPLYEQYF
TRBV5-1,TRBJ1-1,many,TRBD1,TGCGCCAGCAGCGAAAGACAGGGGATGAACACTGAAGCTTTCTTT,CASSERQGMNTEAFF
TRBV12-3/TRBV12-4,TRBJ2-5,many,-,TGTGCCAGCAGCGACCCCGGGGAGACCCAGTACTTC,CASSDPGETQYF
TRBV11-1,TRBJ2-3,few,TRBD1,TGTGCCAGCAGCCCGACGGGGTCCGGGACAGGGGGCACAGATACGCAGTATTTT,CASSPTGSGTGGTDTQYF
TRBV11-2,TRBJ1-5,few,TRBD1,TGTGCCAGCAGCTTAGATCTCGGGACAGGGGTTCAGCCCCAGCATTTT,CASSLDLGTGVQPQHF
TRBV7-8,TRBJ2-7,few,TRBD1,TGTGCCAGCAGCTCCCCGCCTGGACAGGGGGCGGGCGAGCAGTACTTC,CASSSPPGQGAGEQYF
TRBV12-3/TRBV12-4,TRBJ1-1,many,-,TGCGCCAGCAGCTTGGGGGGTCGGACTGAAGCTTTCTTT,CASSLGGRTEAFF
TRBV6-1,TRBJ1-2,many,TRBD1,TGTGCCAGCAGTGAGACAGGGGCAACTAACTATGGCTACACCTTC,CASSETGATNYGYTF
TRBV7-2,TRBJ2-3,few,TRBD2,TGTGCCAGCAGCTTGACTAGCATAACGGATACGCAGTATTTT,CASSLTSITDTQYF
TRBV6-1,TRBJ1-5,few,-,TGTGCCAGCAGTGAAGGGAACTTCCAGCCCCAGCATTTT,CASSEGNFQPQHF
TRBV7-2,TRBJ1-2,few,-,TGTGCCAGCAGAAGTAGCCTCTATGGCTACACCTTC,CASRSSLYGYTF
TRBV4-1,TRBJ2-5,many,-,TGCGCCAGCAGCCAAGTAAGGGGTCAAGAGACCCAGTACTTC,CASSQVRGQETQYF
TRBV19,TRBJ2-3,few,-,TGTGCCAGTAGTATTGCGGGGGCCTACACAGATACGCAGTATTTT,CASSIAGAYTDTQYF
TRBV30,TRBJ1-1,-,-,TGTGCCTGGACGGGTGGCTGGCAGACTGAAGCTTTCTTT,CAWTGGWQTEAFF
TRBV6-5,TRBJ2-2,-,-,TGTGCCAGCAGCCCCCCTTCCCCTAGGCTGTTTTTT,CASSPPSPRLFF
TRBV5-1,TRBJ2-4,many,-,TGCGCCAGCAGCACCGAGGGGGCCAAAAACATTCAGTACTTC,CASSTEGAKNIQYF
TRBV24-1,TRBJ2-3,-,-,TGTGCCACCAGTGATTCTAGAAGACTCACAGATACGCAGTATTTT,CATSDSRRLTDTQYF
TRBV29-1,TRBJ2-1,many,-,TGCAGCGGTTCGGGACACTCCTACAATGAGCAGTTCTTC,CSGSGHSYNEQFF
TRBV6-1,TRBJ2-7,few,TRBD1,TGTGCCAGCTTGAGGGGGCTCTACGAGCAGTACTTC,CASLRGLYEQYF
TRBV4-2,TRBJ1-5,few,TRBD1,TGTGCCAGCAGCCGCGAACAGGGGGCCGAACAGCCCCAGCATTTT,CASSREQGAEQPQHF
TRBV6-1,TRBJ1-2,few,-,TGTGCCAGCAGTGCATGGGGGGCGGGCGGCTACACCTTC,CASSAWGAGGYTF
TRBV12-3/TRBV12-4,TRBJ1-5,-,-,TGTGCCAGCAGTTTGAGAGGGTTCGGATGCAATCAGCCCCAGCATTTT,CASSLRGFGCNQPQHF
TRBV6-5,TRBJ2-4,many,TRBD2,TGTGCCAGCAGAAAAGACGTAAGCGTGGCGGGAGGCATTCAGTACTTC,CASRKDVSVAGGIQYF
TRBV29-1,TRBJ1-5,-,TRBD1,TGCAGCGCCACAGGGGGCTTCGGAAATCAGCCCCAGCATTTT,CSATGGFGNQPQHF
TRBV5-1,TRBJ1-2,many,-,TGCGCCAGCAGCCCGACAGTGCTATCAAACTATGGCTACACCTTC,CASSPTVLSNYGYTF
TRBV5-8,TRBJ2-5,many,TRBD2,TGTGCCAGCAGCCTACTAGCGGGGGGAGAGACCCAGTACTTC,CASSLLAGGETQYF